A single sample gave rise to the 22 T cell receptor beta chains below, sequenced in a study of blood T cell repertoires in COVID-19. TCRdb's table, derived via immunoSEQ multiplex PCR, lists solely in-frame clones and lacks some. The sample shows roughly 250,000 clones, about four fifths of them seen only once. Source material: peripheral blood. Receptor source: a man in his fifties or sixties with acute or convalescent COVID-19.

The V call is TRBV3-1 (or the pseudogene TRBV3-2), the J call TRBJ1-2; D not resolved. The V end lost 1 base, the J end lost 0 bases, and 18 bases lay between the germline ends. This CDR3 comprises 18 residues. Germline V lookup: CDR1 LGHDT, CDR2 YNNKEL (reference sequence). The CDR3 loop reads CASSQGRPSTQANYGYTF. CDR3 DNA sequence: TGTGCCAGCAGCCAAGGCCGACCTTCGACACAAGCTAACTATGGCTACACCTTC.

The chain uses TRBV27 and TRBJ1-6, with TRBD1 matching over 9 bases. V was clipped by 7 bases and J by 10 bases; unmatched bases: 11. Germline CDR1 MNHEY, CDR2 SMNVEV (reference sequence). This CDR3 comprises 15 residues. CDR3 loop: CASNPGQGKGSPLHF. CDR3 nucleotides: TGTGCCAGCAACCCAGGACAGGGGAAGGGATCACCCCTCCACTTT.

This chain links TRBV7-8 with TRBJ2-7; perhaps TRBD2 as D (6 bases). V was clipped by 5 bases and J by 6 bases, with 11 bases between them. The CDR3 sequence is 12 residues long. Germline V lookup: CDR1 SGHVS, CDR2 FQNEAQ. The CDR3 DNA is TGTGCCAGCAGCCTATTCGGGGGCGAGCAGTACTTC. Protein: CASSLFGGEQYF. Drawing the rest from reference TRBV7-8 and TRBJ2-7, the complete variable domain is GAGVSQSPRYKVAKRGQDVALRCDPISGHVSLFWYQQALGQGPEFLTYFQNEAQLDKSGLPSDRFFAERPEGSVSTLKIQRTQQEDSAVYLCASSLFGGEQYFGPGTRLTVT.

V usage is TRBV10-2 and J usage is TRBJ2-5; the D gene is possibly TRBD2 (5 bases). The V end lost 4 bases, the J end lost 5 bases, and 14 bases lay between the germline ends. From germline, CDR1 is WSHSY and CDR2 SAAADI. This CDR3 contains 14 residues. The CDR3 sequence: CASSVSLAWETQYF. In DNA, the CDR3 is TGCGCCAGCAGTGTTTCGCTAGCTTGGGAGACCCAGTACTTC.

V usage is TRBV5-1 and J usage is TRBJ1-2, with a weak D call TRBD1 (6 bases). V lost 5 bases to trimming and J lost 6 bases, with 17 bases between them. The V gene's germline CDR1 is SGHRS and CDR2 YFSETQ. The length of the CDR3 is 14 residues. The CDR3 DNA is TGCGCCAGCAGTCGGGACACCGTGTGGGATGGCTACACCTTC. Protein: CASSRDTVWDGYTF.

This clone appeared a single time. The chain is built from TRBV25-1 and TRBJ2-7, with D unclear. CDR3 length: 13 amino acids. V dropped 3 bases and J dropped 2 bases, with 8 bases sitting between them. CDR1 and CDR2 (germline): MGHDK, SYGVNS. CDR3 region: CASSEAATYEQYF. For the CDR3, the DNA is TGTGCCAGCAGTGAGGCGGCTACCTACGAGCAGTACTTC.

The rearrangement uses TRBV5-1 and TRBJ1-1; perhaps TRBD1 as D (5 bases). Germline CDR1 reads SGHRS; CDR2 reads YFSETQ. The CDR3 extends over 12 amino acids. V lost 6 bases and J lost 3, with 9 bases in between. CDR3: CASTRGDTEAFF. CDR3 nucleotide sequence: TGCGCCAGCACCCGGGGGGACACTGAAGCTTTCTTT.

The V and J genes are TRBV14 and TRBJ1-4, with 7 bases that match TRBD1. The CDR3 contains 20 residues. Germline lookup yields CDR1 SGHDN and CDR2 FVKESK. J lost 0 bases, V lost 0 bases, and 13 bases had no gene match. The DNA of the CDR3 is TGTGCCAGCAGCCAAGATCCGCCCGGGACAGCTATCGCAACTAATGAAAAACTGTTTTTT. Protein: CASSQDPPGTAIATNEKLFF.

This clone has only a few counts. The chain employs TRBV10-3 and TRBJ2-2, with D perhaps TRBD1 (5 bases). The V and J ends lost 6 bases and 5 bases respectively, with 13 bases between them. The length of the CDR3 is 14 residues. The germline V gene has CDR1 ENHRY and CDR2 SYGVKD. CDR3 protein: CAIRVQGRTGELFF. CDR3 coding DNA: TGTGCCATCAGGGTCCAGGGCCGGACCGGGGAGCTGTTTTTT.

The chain employs TRBV30 and TRBJ2-7; D may be TRBD1 (6 bases). The CDR3 runs 12 residues. V was cut by 7 bases and J by 2 bases, with 12 bases left in between. Germline V gene data show CDR1 as GTSNPN and CDR2 as SVGIG (reference sequence). CDR3 protein: CAYDRTPYEQYF. In nucleotides, the CDR3 is TGTGCCTACGACAGGACCCCCTACGAGCAGTACTTC.

This clone was observed a handful of times. This chain joins TRBV18 and TRBJ2-2, with D possibly matching TRBD2 (5 bases). This CDR3 is 15 amino acids long. Looked up from germline, CDR1 is KGHSH and CDR2 is LQKENI. The V and J ends lost 2 bases and 7 bases respectively, with 14 bases between them. CDR3 nucleotide sequence: TGTGCCAGCTCACCAAGGCAACTAGAACACGGGGAGCTGTTTTTT. Translation: CASSPRQLEHGELFF.

The rearrangement links TRBV5-6 to TRBJ1-2; D call uncertain. Between the trimmed V and J ends, which lost 6 bases and 5 bases, there was a span of 11 bases. Germline V CDR1 and CDR2: SGHDT, YYEEEE. CDR3 length: 12 amino acids. CDR3 residues: CASMGREYGYTF. The CDR3 nucleotides read TGTGCCAGCATGGGGAGGGAGTATGGCTACACCTTC. Complete variable domain (other parts from reference TRBV5-6 and TRBJ1-2): DAGVTQSPTHLIKTRGQQVTLRCSPKSGHDTVSWYQQALGQGPQFIFQYYEEEERQRGNFPDRFSGHQFPNYSSELNVNALLLGDSALYLCASMGREYGYTFGSGTRLTVV.

Comment on this clone: Other nucleotide sequences in the sample specify the same CDR3. The chain employs TRBV5-4 and TRBJ1-1; D uncertain. V lost 0 bases and J lost 1, with 4 bases in between. The CDR3 runs to 13 residues. Germline CDR1 is SGHNT and CDR2 is YYREEE (reference sequence). The CDR3 bases are TGTGCCAGCAGCTTGGGAGGGAACACTGAAGCTTTCTTT. Amino acids: CASSLGGNTEAFF.

This rearrangement joins TRBV11-3 to TRBJ2-7; 7 bases align to TRBD2. V trimming: 0 bases; J trimming: 1 base; junction bases outside the gene matches: 3. Germline lookup yields CDR1 SGHNT and CDR2 YENEEA. This CDR3 spans 15 amino acids. CDR3 loop: CASSLDYGGSYEQYF. The CDR3 coding sequence is TGTGCCAGCAGCTTAGATTACGGGGGGTCCTACGAGCAGTACTTC.

This clone was counted ten times or more. The chain uses TRBV19 and TRBJ2-5; possibly TRBD2 for D (6 bases). The V end was cut by 4 bases, the J end by 5 bases, with 17 bases between. The germline V gene has CDR1 LNHDA and CDR2 SQIVND (reference sequence). The CDR3 contains 15 residues. CDR3 sequence: CASSTRDSRSETQYF. The CDR3 DNA is TGTGCCAGTAGTACGAGGGACTCCAGGTCGGAGACCCAGTACTTC.

The chain combines TRBV6-1 with TRBJ1-3; D may be TRBD1 (5 bases). Deletions cut 0 bases from V and 4 bases from J, with 10 bases between. This CDR3 is 15 amino acids long. Germline V gene sequence: CDR1 MNHNS, CDR2 SASEGT. The CDR3, as DNA: TGTGCCAGCAGTGAAGCGTCCAACAGGGGAAACACCATATATTTT. This translates into CASSEASNRGNTIYF.

V gene TRBV6-5 combines with J gene TRBJ1-2; D might be TRBD1 (6 bases). The CDR3 length is 15 residues. The V gene lost 6 bases and the J gene lost 0 bases, with 14 bases spanning the gap. Germline V lookup: CDR1 MNHEY, CDR2 SVGAGI. The CDR3 coding sequence is TGTGCCAGCAGACTCCGGGGGGGCTCTAACTATGGCTACACCTTC. It specifies CASRLRGGSNYGYTF.

In this sample, this clone turned up once. V and J are TRBV5-1 and TRBJ2-7, with a possible D match to TRBD1 (5 bases). The CDR3 length is 12 residues. V dropped 4 bases and J dropped 7 bases, with 12 bases sitting between them. Germline V gene lookup returns CDR1 SGHRS and CDR2 YFSETQ. In nucleotides, the CDR3 is TGCGCCAGCAGCGCGGACATGGGAGAGCAGTACTTC. This translates into CASSADMGEQYF. Based on the CDR3 plus reference TRBV5-1 and TRBJ2-7, the full variable domain is KAGVTQTPRYLIKTRGQQVTLSCSPISGHRSVSWYQQTPGQGLQFLFEYFSETQRNKGNFPGRFSGRQFSNSRSEMNVSTLELGDSALYLCASSADMGEQYFGPGTRLTVT.

The genes are TRBV3-1 (or the pseudogene TRBV3-2) and TRBJ2-3, with D maybe TRBD2 (5 bases). CDR1 and CDR2 (germline): LGHDT, YNNKEL (reference sequence). This CDR3 spans 13 amino acids. V lost 5 bases and J 0 bases, leaving 6 bases between the germline ends. The CDR3 DNA sequence: TGTGCCAGCAGCACGGGGAGCACAGATACGCAGTATTTT. This gives the protein CASSTGSTDTQYF.

The chain combines TRBV7-9 with TRBJ1-1; D gene unclear. The CDR3 has 15 amino acids. Trimming cost V 1 base and J 2 bases, with 11 bases left between them. Germline V CDR1 and CDR2: SEHNR, FQNEAQ (reference sequence). CDR3 in DNA: TGTGCCAGCAGCTTAGTCCCAGGAGGAAACACTGAAGCTTTCTTT. Encoded protein: CASSLVPGGNTEAFF.

This chain connects TRBV6-1 to TRBJ1-5; unclear D gene. The CDR3 runs to 16 residues. Trimming cost V 0 bases and J 6 bases, with 15 bases left between them. Germline V gene sequence: CDR1 MNHNS, CDR2 SASEGT. This chain's CDR3 is CASSEARTSYGQPQHF. CDR3 DNA: TGTGCCAGCAGTGAAGCGAGGACTTCCTACGGTCAGCCCCAGCATTTT.

This sequence joins TRBV4-1 and TRBJ2-2; 8 bases map to TRBD1. The CDR3 loop spans 16 amino acids. V dropped 1 base and J dropped 2; count of bases not matched to a gene: 3. Germline V gene data show CDR1 as MGHRA and CDR2 as YSYEKL. The CDR3 DNA follows: TGCGCCAGCAGCCAAGCAGGGGGCCTTAACACCGGGGAGCTGTTTTTT. Its translation is CASSQAGGLNTGELFF.